This section outlines one T cell receptor beta chain sequence together with its context. Its cognate antigen has yet to be identified. There are no base qualities to consult, and no much larger clone falls within one base. The CDR3 goes from the cysteine to the phenylalanine over 15 residues. Only the CDR3 portion is preserved as DNA: 45 bases, with reading frame beginning at the first base. Based on the germline V gene, the CDR1 and CDR2 sequences are MNHEY and SVGEGT. The 39 donors, aged roughly 6 to 90 years, were systemically healthy Caucasian individuals from Russia. Ten milliliters of peripheral blood were drawn from each donor into EDTA-treated Vacutainer tubes. PBMCs were isolated by Ficoll-Paque density-gradient centrifugation, with at least 6 million obtained per sample. Trizol reagent was used to extract total RNA from the PBMCs, yielding at least 5 micrograms per sample. The percentages of naive CD45RAhigh/CD27high T cells were determined by flow cytometry on a PBMC aliquot from every donor.

Library preparation used 5' RACE. For sequencing, an Illumina HiSeq 2500 was employed. A second PCR of about 6 to 11 cycles was performed with a sample-barcoded 5' primer and a J-beta primer mix. Each TCR beta cDNA molecule received a unique molecular identifier from a template-switch 5' adaptor carrying 12 random nucleotides. At least 2.5 million CDR3-containing paired-end reads were obtained from each sample. The Mint cDNA synthesis kit, primed by a TRBC-specific oligonucleotide, was used to synthesize first-strand cDNA from all RNA. Following uracil-DNA glycosylase treatment, all cDNA underwent a first 18-cycle PCR with the universal primers M1SS and BC2_uni_R. Turning to the authors' computational methods: Normalization of each sample was performed by random selection of 1 million high-quality reads, each carrying a distinct molecular identifier. Instead of being binned into consensus sequences, reads that shared molecular identifiers were thrown out. CDR3 identification, clonotype clustering and error correction used MiTCR with a Q25 quality threshold and the strictest error-elimination algorithm. A nonparametric unseen species model with Euler transformation was used to estimate lower-bound total TCR beta diversity. The public sequencing data were trimmed at Q25 with fastp and processed into clonotypes with MiXCR by TCRdb, which kept only in-frame beta chains. Rows are combined by CDR3 protein, so each entry shows the most common genes and DNA. Clone size and V and J calls follow TCRdb, not the original study. The sample yields over 1,500,000 distinct CDR3 sequences; less than 50% were counted once. The top ten constitute over 2% of the sample.

This entry comes from a study of blood T cells in healthy people across ages (dated by TCRdb to 2015 to 2017). Regarding the complete study: In model experiments, template switching captured about one uniquely barcoded TCR beta cDNA molecule for every two T cells. Using deep sequencing normalized with unique cDNA molecular identifiers, the study measured how TCR beta repertoire diversity changes with age. The donors were split into four age groups: young (average around 15 years), middle-aged (around 40), aged (about 56) and long-lived (over 80). To avoid experimental bias, donors of different ages were distributed randomly across sequencing lanes. Using the same blood draw, the study looked at two additional independent replicas of 1 million unique cDNA reads for two donors, one aged 18 to 30 and the other aged 80 or older. Summary of the overall study and its limitations: Conclusive comparison of naive and antigen-experienced compartments was prevented by the profiling of bulk unsorted PBMCs. Estimates of total diversity based on one million sequenced T cells were considered lower bounds and underestimates. Because donor CMV infection status was unknown, age-related changes in expanded clonotypes were potentially confounded. Compared with the aged group, the long-lived group had more naive CD4+ T cells, fewer expanded clones and increased TCR diversity, suggesting age selection. Observed TCR beta diversity per million T cells fell roughly linearly with age, and a significant reduction was already apparent by age around 40. Observed TCR beta diversity correlated strongly with the percentage of naive T cells measured by flow cytometry.

The chain joins TRBV6-2 or TRBV6-3 to TRBJ2-1; a confident D gene designation cannot be given. The end of the DNA aligns better with TRBJ2-7, so the J call may be wrong. Sequences were obtained from blood. This sequence originates from a woman in her thirties or forties in good health. DNA sequence: TGTGCCAGCAGTCCTTCTAGGAACACCTACAATGAGCAGTACTTC. It codes for CASSPSRNTYNEQYF.